These T cell receptor beta chains were read from a single sample in a study of technical replicates of blood from several donors. Generated by immunoSEQ multiplex PCR, the TCRdb table keeps only in-frame clones and is missing some. Altogether tens of thousands of clones are present, roughly 94% being singletons, with the ten largest covering under 0.5%. Sequenced material: T cells isolated from PBMCs. The receptors shown here come from a human donor in good health. The CDR3 runs from the conserved cysteine through the conserved F or W. D genes are given only for firm matches. Size is stated for part of the rows, as once, few or many counts, or as a class when the clone is expanded.

v_gene,d_gene,j_gene,abundance,CDR3aa,CDR3nt
TRBV5-5,-,TRBJ1-1,-,CASSLLDRNTEAFF,TGTGCCAGCAGCTTACTTGACAGAAACACTGAAGCTTTCTTT
TRBV27,-,TRBJ2-7,-,CASSSSLEQYF,TGTGCCAGCAGTTCATCCCTCGAGCAGTACTTC
TRBV7-9,TRBD1,TRBJ1-4,-,CASSSRTGLNEKLFF,TGTGCCAGCAGCTCCCGGACAGGGCTTAATGAAAAACTGTTTTTT
TRBV18,-,TRBJ2-7,-,CASSSTVEQYF,TGTGCCAGCTCATCCACGGTCGAGCAGTACTTC
TRBV13,-,TRBJ2-1,-,CASSPPVGPASNEQFF,TGTGCCAGCAGTCCGCCGGTGGGGCCTGCGAGCAATGAGCAGTTCTTC
TRBV11-2,TRBD1,TRBJ1-4,-,CASSSEDRGEKLFF,TGTGCCAGCAGCTCGGAGGACAGGGGGGAAAAACTGTTTTTT
TRBV5-1,TRBD1,TRBJ2-1,once,CASSTGQGDEQFF,TGCGCCAGCAGCACGGGACAGGGCGATGAGCAGTTCTTC
TRBV30,-,TRBJ1-5,-,CAWSETRFGTGEDQPQHF,TGTGCCTGGAGTGAAACACGCTTCGGGACGGGAGAGGATCAGCCCCAGCATTTT
TRBV6-6,-,TRBJ2-7,-,CASSYSRDTQGEQYF,TGTGCCAGCAGTTACTCGAGGGACACCCAGGGGGAGCAGTACTTC
TRBV7-9,-,TRBJ1-1,-,CASSLDVGRDTEAFF,TGTGCCAGCAGCTTAGACGTGGGCAGGGACACTGAAGCTTTCTTT